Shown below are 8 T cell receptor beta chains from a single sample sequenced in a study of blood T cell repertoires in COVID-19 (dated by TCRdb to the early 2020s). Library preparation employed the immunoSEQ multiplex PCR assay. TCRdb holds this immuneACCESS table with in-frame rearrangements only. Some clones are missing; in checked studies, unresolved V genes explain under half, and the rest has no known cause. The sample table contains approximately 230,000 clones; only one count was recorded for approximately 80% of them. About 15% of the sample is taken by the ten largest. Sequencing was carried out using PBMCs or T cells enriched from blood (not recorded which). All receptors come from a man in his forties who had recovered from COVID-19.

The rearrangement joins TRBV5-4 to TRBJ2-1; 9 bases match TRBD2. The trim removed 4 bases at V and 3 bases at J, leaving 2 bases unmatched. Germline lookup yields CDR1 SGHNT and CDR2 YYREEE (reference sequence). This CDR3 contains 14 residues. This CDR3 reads CASSAGGHYNEQFF. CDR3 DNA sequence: TGTGCCAGCAGCGCGGGGGGGCACTACAATGAGCAGTTCTTC.

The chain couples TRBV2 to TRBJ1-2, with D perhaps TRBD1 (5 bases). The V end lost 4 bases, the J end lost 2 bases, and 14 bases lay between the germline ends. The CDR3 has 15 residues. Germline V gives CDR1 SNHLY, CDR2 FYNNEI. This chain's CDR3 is CASSGLLRANYGYTF. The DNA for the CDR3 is TGTGCCAGCAGTGGTTTACTCAGGGCCAACTATGGCTACACCTTC.

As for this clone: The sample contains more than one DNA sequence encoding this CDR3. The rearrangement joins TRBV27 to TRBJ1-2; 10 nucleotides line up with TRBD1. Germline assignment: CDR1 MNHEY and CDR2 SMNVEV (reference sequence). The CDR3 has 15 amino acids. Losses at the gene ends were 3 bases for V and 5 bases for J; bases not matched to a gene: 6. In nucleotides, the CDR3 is TGTGCCAGCAGTTTCCGCGACAGGGGGCGGTATGGCTACACCTTC. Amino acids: CASSFRDRGRYGYTF.

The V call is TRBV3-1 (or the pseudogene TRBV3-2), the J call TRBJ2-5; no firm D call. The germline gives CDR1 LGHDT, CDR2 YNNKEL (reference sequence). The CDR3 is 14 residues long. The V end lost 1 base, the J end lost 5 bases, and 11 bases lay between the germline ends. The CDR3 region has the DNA TGTGCCAGCAGCCAAGGGTGGAGATCGGAGACCCAGTACTTC. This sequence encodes CASSQGWRSETQYF.

In DNA form, the CDR3 reads TGCGCCAGCAGCTTGGAAACTAGCGGGGAAAAAGGGTTCTTC. Amino acids: CASSLETSGEKGFF. The V call is TRBV5-1, the J call TRBJ2-1; 10 bases are a match to TRBD2. V was clipped by 0 bases and J by 15 bases; unmatched bases: 9. Germline CDR1 and CDR2: SGHRS and YFSETQ. This CDR3 spans 14 amino acids.

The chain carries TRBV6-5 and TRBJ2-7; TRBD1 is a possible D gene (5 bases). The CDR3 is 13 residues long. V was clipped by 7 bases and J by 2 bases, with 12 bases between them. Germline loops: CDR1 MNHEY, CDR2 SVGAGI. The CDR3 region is CASTRVGTYEQYF. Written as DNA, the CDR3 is TGTGCCAGCACCAGGGTGGGAACCTACGAGCAGTACTTC.

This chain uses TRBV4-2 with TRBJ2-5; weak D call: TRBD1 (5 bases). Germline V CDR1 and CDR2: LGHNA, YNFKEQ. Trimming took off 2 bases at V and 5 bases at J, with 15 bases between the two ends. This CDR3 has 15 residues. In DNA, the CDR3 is TGTGCCAGCAGCCAACTAGGGCCAGGGAAGGAGACCCAGTACTTC. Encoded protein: CASSQLGPGKETQYF.

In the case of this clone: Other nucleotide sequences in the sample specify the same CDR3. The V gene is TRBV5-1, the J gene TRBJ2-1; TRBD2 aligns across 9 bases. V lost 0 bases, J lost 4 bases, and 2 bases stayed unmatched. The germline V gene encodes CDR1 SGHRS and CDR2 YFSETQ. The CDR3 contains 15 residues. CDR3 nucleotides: TGCGCCAGCAGCTTGGGACTAGCGGATTACAATGAGCAGTTCTTC. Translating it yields CASSLGLADYNEQFF.